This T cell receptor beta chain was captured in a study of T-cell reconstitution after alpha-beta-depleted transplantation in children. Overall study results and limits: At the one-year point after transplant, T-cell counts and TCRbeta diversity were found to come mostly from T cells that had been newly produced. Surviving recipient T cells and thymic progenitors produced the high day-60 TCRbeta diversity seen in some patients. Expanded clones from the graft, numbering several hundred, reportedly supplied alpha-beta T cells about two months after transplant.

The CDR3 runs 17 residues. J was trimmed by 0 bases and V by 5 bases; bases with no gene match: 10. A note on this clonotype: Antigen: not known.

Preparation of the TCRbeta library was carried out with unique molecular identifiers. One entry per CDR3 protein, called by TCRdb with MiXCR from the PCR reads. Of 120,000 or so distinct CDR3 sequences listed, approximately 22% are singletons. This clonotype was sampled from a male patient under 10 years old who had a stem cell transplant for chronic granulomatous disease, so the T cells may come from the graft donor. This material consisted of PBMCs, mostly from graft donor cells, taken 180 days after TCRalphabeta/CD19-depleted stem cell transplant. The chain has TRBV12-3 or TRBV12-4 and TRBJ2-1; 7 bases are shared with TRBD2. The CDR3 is CASSPTLAKNSYNEQFF. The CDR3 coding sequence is TGTGCCAGCAGTCCTACACTAGCGAAGAACTCCTACAATGAGCAGTTCTTC.